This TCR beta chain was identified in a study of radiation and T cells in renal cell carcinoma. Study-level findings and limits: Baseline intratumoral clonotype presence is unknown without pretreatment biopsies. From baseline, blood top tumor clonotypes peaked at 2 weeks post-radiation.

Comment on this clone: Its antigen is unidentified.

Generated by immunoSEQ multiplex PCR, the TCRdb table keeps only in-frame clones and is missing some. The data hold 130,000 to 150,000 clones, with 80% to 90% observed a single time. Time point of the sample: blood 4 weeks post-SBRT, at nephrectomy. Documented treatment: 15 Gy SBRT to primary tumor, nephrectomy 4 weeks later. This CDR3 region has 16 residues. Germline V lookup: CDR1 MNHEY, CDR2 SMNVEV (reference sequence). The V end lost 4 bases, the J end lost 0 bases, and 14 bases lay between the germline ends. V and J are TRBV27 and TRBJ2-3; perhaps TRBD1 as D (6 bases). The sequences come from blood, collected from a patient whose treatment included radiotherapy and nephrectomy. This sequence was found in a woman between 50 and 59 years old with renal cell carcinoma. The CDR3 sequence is CASSSMGAASTDTQYF. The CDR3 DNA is TGTGCCAGCAGTTCCATGGGGGCGGCAAGCACAGATACGCAGTATTTT.